This T cell receptor beta chain was recovered during a study of blood T cell repertoires in COVID-19. With 4 bases removed from V and 7 bases from J, the gap between germline ends came to 5 bases. Germline V CDR1 and CDR2: WSHSY, SAAADI. The CDR3 consists of 11 residues. The repertoire was sequenced with immunoSEQ multiplex PCR; TCRdb's copy has only in-frame clones and lacks some. The sample holds approximately 120,000 clones, under 85% seen once. The TCR comes from a man aged 60 to 75 with acute or convalescent COVID-19. The chain recombines TRBV10-2 with TRBJ2-1; D is undetermined. Sequencing input: peripheral blood. The CDR3 protein is CASSASNEQFF. CDR3 DNA sequence: TGCGCCAGCAGTGCCAGTAATGAGCAGTTCTTC.